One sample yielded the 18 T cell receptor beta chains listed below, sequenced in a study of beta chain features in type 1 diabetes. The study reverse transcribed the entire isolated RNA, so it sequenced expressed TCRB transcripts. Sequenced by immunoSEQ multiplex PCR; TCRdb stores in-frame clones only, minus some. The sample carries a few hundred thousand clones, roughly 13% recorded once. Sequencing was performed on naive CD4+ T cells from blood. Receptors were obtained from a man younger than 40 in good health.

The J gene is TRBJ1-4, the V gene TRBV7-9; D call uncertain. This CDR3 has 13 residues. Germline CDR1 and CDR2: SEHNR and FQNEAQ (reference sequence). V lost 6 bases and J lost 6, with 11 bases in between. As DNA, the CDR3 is TGTGCCAGCAGTCGCGGCGTTGATGAAAAACTGTTTTTT. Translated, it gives CASSRGVDEKLFF.

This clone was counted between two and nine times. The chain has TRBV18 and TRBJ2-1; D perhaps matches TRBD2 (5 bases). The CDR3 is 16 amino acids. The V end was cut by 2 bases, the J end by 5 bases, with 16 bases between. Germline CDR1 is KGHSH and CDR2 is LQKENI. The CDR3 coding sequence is TGTGCCAGCTCACCAAGCGGCCTCACGCTGGACAATGAGCAGTTCTTC. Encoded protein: CASSPSGLTLDNEQFF.

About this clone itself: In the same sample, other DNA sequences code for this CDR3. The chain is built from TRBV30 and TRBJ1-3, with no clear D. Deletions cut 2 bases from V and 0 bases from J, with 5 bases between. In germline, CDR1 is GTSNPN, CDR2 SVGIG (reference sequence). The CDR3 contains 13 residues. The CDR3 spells CAWSLFSGNTIYF. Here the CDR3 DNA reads TGTGCCTGGAGTTTGTTCTCTGGAAACACCATATATTTT.

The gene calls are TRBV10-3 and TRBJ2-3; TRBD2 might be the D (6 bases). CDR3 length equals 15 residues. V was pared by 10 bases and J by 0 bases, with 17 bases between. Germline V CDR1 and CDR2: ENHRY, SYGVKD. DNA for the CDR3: TGTGCCACGGGAGATGGGGCCTCTAGCACAGATACGCAGTATTTT. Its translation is CATGDGASSTDTQYF.

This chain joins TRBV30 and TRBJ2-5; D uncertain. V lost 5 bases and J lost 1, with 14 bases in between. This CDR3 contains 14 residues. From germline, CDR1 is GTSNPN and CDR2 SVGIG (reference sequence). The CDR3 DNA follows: TGTGCCTGGGAAAGACTCGTACCCCAAGAGACCCAGTACTTC. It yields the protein CAWERLVPQETQYF. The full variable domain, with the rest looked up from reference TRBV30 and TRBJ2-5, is SQTIHQWPATLVQPVGSPLSLECTVEGTSNPNLYWYRQAAGRGLQLLFYSVGIGQISSEVPQNLSASRPQDRQFILSSKKLLLSDSGFYLCAWERLVPQETQYFGPGTRLLVL.

The CDR3 sequence: CASSPTRDLSYNEQFF. CDR3 sequence (DNA): TGTGCCAGCAGCCCCACCCGGGATTTATCCTACAATGAGCAGTTCTTC. The chain employs TRBV7-2 and TRBJ2-1; weak D call: TRBD2 (5 bases). This CDR3 has 16 residues. CDR1 and CDR2 (germline): SGHTA, FQGNSA. Trimming shortened V by 5 bases and J by 1 base, and 15 bases separated the two germline ends.

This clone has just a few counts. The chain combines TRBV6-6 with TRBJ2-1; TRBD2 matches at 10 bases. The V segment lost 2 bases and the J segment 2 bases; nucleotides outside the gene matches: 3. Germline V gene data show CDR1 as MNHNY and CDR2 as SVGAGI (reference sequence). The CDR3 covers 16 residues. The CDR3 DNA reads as TGTGCCAGCAGTTACGCTAGCGGGGGAACCTACAATGAGCAGTTCTTC. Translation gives CASSYASGGTYNEQFF.

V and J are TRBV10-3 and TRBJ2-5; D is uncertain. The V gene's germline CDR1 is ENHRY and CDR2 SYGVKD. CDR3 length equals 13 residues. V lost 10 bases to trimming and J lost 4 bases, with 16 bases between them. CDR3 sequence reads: CATSSGMVETQYF. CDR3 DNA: TGTGCCACCTCCTCTGGGATGGTAGAGACCCAGTACTTC.

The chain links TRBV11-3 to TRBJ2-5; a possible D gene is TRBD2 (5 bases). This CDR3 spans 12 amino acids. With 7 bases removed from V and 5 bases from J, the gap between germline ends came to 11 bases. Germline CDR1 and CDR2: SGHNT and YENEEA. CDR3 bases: TGTGCCAGCAACCCTTCGGGGGAGACCCAGTACTTC. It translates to CASNPSGETQYF.

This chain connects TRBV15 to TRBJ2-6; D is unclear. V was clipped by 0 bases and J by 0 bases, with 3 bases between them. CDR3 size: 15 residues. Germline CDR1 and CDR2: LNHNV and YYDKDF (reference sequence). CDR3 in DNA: TGTGCCACCAGCAGAGATCCCTCTGGGGCCAACGTCCTGACTTTC. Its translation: CATSRDPSGANVLTF.

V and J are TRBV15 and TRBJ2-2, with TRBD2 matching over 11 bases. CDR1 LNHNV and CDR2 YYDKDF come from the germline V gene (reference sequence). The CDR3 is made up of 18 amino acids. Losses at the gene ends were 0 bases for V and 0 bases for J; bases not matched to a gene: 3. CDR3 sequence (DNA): TGTGCCACCAGCAGAGACGGGACTAGCGGATCGAACACCGGGGAGCTGTTTTTT. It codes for CATSRDGTSGSNTGELFF.

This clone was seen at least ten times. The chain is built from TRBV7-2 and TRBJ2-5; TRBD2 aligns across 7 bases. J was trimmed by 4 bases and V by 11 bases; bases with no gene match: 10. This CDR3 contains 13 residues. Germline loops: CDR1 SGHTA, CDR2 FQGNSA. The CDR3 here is CASGRELVETQYF. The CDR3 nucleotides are TGTGCCTCGGGGCGGGAGCTCGTAGAGACCCAGTACTTC.

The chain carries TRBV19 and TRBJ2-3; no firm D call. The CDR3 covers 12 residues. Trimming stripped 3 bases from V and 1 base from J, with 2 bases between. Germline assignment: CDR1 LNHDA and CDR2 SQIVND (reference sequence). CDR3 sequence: CASSMGTDTQYF. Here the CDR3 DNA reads TGTGCCAGTAGTATGGGCACAGATACGCAGTATTTT.

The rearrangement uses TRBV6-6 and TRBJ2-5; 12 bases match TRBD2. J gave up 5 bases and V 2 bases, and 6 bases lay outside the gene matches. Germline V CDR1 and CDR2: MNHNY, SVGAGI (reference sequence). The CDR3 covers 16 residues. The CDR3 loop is CASSYPSGGAEETQYF. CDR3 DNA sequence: TGTGCCAGCAGTTACCCTAGCGGGGGGGCTGAGGAGACCCAGTACTTC.

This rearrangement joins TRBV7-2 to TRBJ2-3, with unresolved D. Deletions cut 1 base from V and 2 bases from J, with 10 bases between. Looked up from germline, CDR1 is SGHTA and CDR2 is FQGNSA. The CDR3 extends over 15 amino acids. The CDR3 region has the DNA TGTGCCAGCAGCTTAGTTATGAGAACCACAGATACGCAGTATTTT. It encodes CASSLVMRTTDTQYF. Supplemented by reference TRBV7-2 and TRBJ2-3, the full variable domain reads GAGVSQSPSNKVTEKGKDVELRCDPISGHTALYWYRQSLGQGLEFLIYFQGNSAPDKSGLPSDRFSAERTGGSVSTLTIQRTQQEDSAVYLCASSLVMRTTDTQYFGPGTRLTVL.

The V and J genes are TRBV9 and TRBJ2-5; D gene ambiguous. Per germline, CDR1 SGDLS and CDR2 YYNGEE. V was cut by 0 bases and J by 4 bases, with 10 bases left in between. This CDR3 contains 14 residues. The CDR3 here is CASSVGVGAETQYF. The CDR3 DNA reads TGTGCCAGCAGCGTAGGAGTAGGTGCAGAGACCCAGTACTTC.

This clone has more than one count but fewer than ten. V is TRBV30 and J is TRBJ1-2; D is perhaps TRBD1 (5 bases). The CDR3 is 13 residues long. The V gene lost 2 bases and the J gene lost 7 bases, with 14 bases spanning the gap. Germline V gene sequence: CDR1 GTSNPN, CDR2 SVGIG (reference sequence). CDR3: CAWSPVTGAGYTF. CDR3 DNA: TGTGCCTGGAGTCCGGTAACTGGGGCTGGCTACACCTTC.

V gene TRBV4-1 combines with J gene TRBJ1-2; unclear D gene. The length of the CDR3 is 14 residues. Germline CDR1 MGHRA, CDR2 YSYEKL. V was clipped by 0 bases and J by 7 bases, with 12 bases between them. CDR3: CASSQDKVPGGYTF. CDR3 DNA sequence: TGCGCCAGCAGCCAAGACAAGGTCCCCGGTGGCTACACCTTC.